This passage covers 15 T cell receptor beta chains from one sample sequenced in a study of molecular identifiers for immune sequencing clone quantification. From the PCR reads, TCRdb called clonotypes with MiXCR, one entry per CDR3 protein. The table has hundreds of thousands of distinct CDR3 sequences, roughly 25% seen once. Sequencing was done on a sample of naive CD8+ T cells from blood, with Jurkat cell RNA spiked in. As to subset: FACS-sorted CD8+CD4-CCR7+CD45RA+ naive T cells. These receptors all come from a human donor in good health. Some libraries in this study had Jurkat cell RNA spiked in.

About this clonotype itself: It is unclear where the CDR3 begins or ends on the DNA, so no DNA is shown, and the CDR3 is as TCRdb lists it. The J gene is TRBJ2-6, the V gene TRBV19; the table's D gene call, TRBD1, was not cross checked with the DNA. With termini counted, the CDR3 has 18 amino acids. CDR1 is LNHDA and CDR2 is SQIVND in the germline V gene (reference sequence). The chain's CDR3 is CASSIVGGVGSGANVPTF.

V and J are TRBV9 and TRBJ2-1; 7 nucleotides agree with TRBD2. There are 15 residues in the CDR3. V shed 0 bases, J shed 0 bases, and the junction held 0 bases outside the gene matches. Per the germline V gene, CDR1 is SGDLS and CDR2 is YYNGEE. In DNA form, the CDR3 reads TGTGCCAGCAGCGTAGGGGGGGGCTCCTACAATGAGCAGTTCTTC. Translation gives CASSVGGGSYNEQFF.

In the case of this clonotype: A read error may account for a junction end that differs from germline. The chain employs TRBV12-3 or TRBV12-4 and TRBJ2-2; D remains ambiguous. The CDR3 extends over 15 amino acids. The CDR3 DNA is TGTGCCGGCAGTTTAGGTAGCTTTACGCCCGGGGAGCTGTTTTTT. Translating gives CAGSLGSFTPGELFF.

A few counts support this clonotype. The chain has TRBV7-9 and TRBJ2-3; 7 nucleotides line up with TRBD1. Unmatched junction bases numbered 9, after V lost 1 base and J lost 11 bases. CDR3 length: 14 residues. Germline V gene lookup returns CDR1 SEHNR and CDR2 FQNEAQ (reference sequence). The chain's CDR3 is CASSLGWSGTEQYF. In DNA form, the CDR3 reads TGTGCCAGCAGCTTAGGGTGGTCCGGGACAGAGCAGTATTTT.

This clonotype appeared a few times. Its ends do not fully match the called genes, so a read error is possible. This rearrangement joins TRBV5-1 to TRBJ2-6, with D possibly being TRBD1 (5 bases). This CDR3 has 18 residues. Germline V lookup: CDR1 SGHRS, CDR2 YFSETQ. The CDR3 reads CASGLVHRTLSGANVLTF. The CDR3 DNA follows: TGCGCCAGCGGCTTGGTTCACAGGACCCTCTCTGGGGCCAACGTCCTGACTTTC.

V and J are TRBV12-3 or TRBV12-4 and TRBJ2-2; D is ambiguous. V shed 10 bases and J shed 1 base, with 22 bases lying between them. The CDR3 runs 17 residues. DNA for the CDR3: TGTGCCACCTCCCCCTGGGTCTACCCGAGGAACACCGGGGAGCTGTTTTTT. Protein: CATSPWVYPRNTGELFF.

Comment on this clonotype: Being one base from a much bigger clone, this may be a read error. The V call is TRBV20-1, the J call TRBJ2-7, with D possibly matching TRBD1 (6 bases). Germline V gene lookup returns CDR1 DFQATT and CDR2 SNEGSKA (reference sequence). CDR3 length: 14 residues. This CDR3 reads CNARDADRLYEQYF. The CDR3 DNA is TGCAATGCTAGAGATGCGGACAGACTCTACGAGCAGTACTTC.

The chain carries TRBV15 and TRBJ2-7; D uncertain. V lost 3 bases, J lost 3 bases, and 15 bases lay in between. Germline assignment: CDR1 LNHNV and CDR2 YYDKDF (reference sequence). CDR3 size: 15 residues. CDR3 in amino acids: CATSSPHDRYYEQYF. The CDR3 DNA reads as TGTGCCACCAGCAGTCCACATGACCGCTACTACGAGCAGTACTTC.

This clonotype was seen more than once but under ten times. The gene calls are TRBV9 and TRBJ2-7; 8 positions agree with TRBD1. J gave up 5 bases and V 2 bases, and 6 bases lay outside the gene matches. There are 14 residues in the CDR3. Germline CDR1 SGDLS, CDR2 YYNGEE. The CDR3: CASSVAGGFDEQYF. The CDR3, as DNA: TGTGCCAGCAGCGTCGCAGGGGGCTTCGACGAGCAGTACTTC.

A note on this clonotype: A clone one base away is much larger, so this may be a read error. The CDR3 region has the DNA TGTGCCAGCAGCCCTACGGGGCTAGCGGGGAGGACTCGCCACTTAAATACGCAGTATTTT. It yields the protein CASSPTGLAGRTRHLNTQYF. The chain couples TRBV14 to TRBJ2-3, with TRBD2 identical over 9 bases. The CDR3 sequence is 20 residues long. Looked up from germline, CDR1 is SGHDN and CDR2 is FVKESK. V was clipped by 4 bases and J by 7 bases; unmatched bases: 24.

This clonotype was detected ten times or more. The V gene is TRBV29-1, the J gene TRBJ2-7, with 7 bases that match TRBD1. Losses at the gene ends were 0 bases for V and 2 bases for J; bases not matched to a gene: 4. Germline CDR1 is SQVTM and CDR2 is ANQGSEA. This CDR3 comprises 14 residues. CDR3 region: CSVEEGTETYEQYF. CDR3 in DNA: TGCAGCGTTGAAGAAGGGACAGAGACCTACGAGCAGTACTTC.

The rearrangement links TRBV27 to TRBJ2-7; D is ambiguous. The ends were cut back, 2 bases at V and 2 bases at J, with 13 bases in the middle. CDR1 is MNHEY and CDR2 is SMNVEV in the germline V gene (reference sequence). CDR3 length: 15 amino acids. As DNA, the CDR3 is TGTGCCAGCAGTTTAAACGTGGGTTTGGCCTACGAGCAGTACTTC. It translates to CASSLNVGLAYEQYF.

The table lists this clonotype with a few counts. This CDR3 fails to terminate in the conserved phenylalanine or tryptophan, so it likely reflects a read error. DNA for the CDR3: TGCGCCAGCAGCCAAGTGGCTAGCGGGAGCACAGATACGCAGTATTTA. It codes for CASSQVASGSTDTQYL. The chain recombines TRBV4-3 with TRBJ2-3; 8 bases agree with TRBD2. The CDR3 consists of 16 residues. Germline loops: CDR1 LGHNA, CDR2 YSLEER. Germline trimming cut 1 base from V and 0 bases from J; bases unmatched to any gene: 3.

The chain uses TRBV27 and TRBJ2-7; D is undetermined. V dropped 6 bases and J dropped 2 bases, with 11 bases sitting between them. Germline values: CDR1 MNHEY, CDR2 SMNVEV (reference sequence). The CDR3 is 13 amino acids. Here the CDR3 DNA reads TGTGCCAGCAGGGGCGCTCTAACCTACGAGCAGTACTTC. Protein sequence: CASRGALTYEQYF.

The table lists this clonotype with many counts. The chain combines TRBV29-1 with TRBJ2-2, with D perhaps TRBD1 (6 bases). The V and J ends lost 4 bases and 1 base respectively, with 10 bases between them. CDR1 and CDR2 (germline): SQVTM, ANQGSEA. The CDR3 runs to 14 residues. CDR3: CSVGTELNTGELFF. The CDR3 nucleotides read TGCAGCGTTGGGACAGAATTGAACACCGGGGAGCTGTTTTTT.